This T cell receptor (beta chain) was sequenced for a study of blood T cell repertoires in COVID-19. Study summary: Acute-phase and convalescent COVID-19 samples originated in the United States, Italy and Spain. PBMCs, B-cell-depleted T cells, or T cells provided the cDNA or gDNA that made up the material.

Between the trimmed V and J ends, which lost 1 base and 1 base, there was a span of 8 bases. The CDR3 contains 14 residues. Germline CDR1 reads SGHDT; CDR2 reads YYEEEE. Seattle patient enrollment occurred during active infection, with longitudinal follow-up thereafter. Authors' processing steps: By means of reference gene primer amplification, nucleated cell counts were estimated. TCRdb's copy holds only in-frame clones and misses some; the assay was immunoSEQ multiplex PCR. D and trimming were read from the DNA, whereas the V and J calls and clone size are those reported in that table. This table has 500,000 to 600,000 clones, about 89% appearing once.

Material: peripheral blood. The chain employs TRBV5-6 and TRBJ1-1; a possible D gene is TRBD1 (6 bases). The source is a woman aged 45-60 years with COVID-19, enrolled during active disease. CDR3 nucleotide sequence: TGTGCCAGCAGCTTGACAGGGACGAACACTGAAGCTTTCTTT. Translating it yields CASSLTGTNTEAFF.